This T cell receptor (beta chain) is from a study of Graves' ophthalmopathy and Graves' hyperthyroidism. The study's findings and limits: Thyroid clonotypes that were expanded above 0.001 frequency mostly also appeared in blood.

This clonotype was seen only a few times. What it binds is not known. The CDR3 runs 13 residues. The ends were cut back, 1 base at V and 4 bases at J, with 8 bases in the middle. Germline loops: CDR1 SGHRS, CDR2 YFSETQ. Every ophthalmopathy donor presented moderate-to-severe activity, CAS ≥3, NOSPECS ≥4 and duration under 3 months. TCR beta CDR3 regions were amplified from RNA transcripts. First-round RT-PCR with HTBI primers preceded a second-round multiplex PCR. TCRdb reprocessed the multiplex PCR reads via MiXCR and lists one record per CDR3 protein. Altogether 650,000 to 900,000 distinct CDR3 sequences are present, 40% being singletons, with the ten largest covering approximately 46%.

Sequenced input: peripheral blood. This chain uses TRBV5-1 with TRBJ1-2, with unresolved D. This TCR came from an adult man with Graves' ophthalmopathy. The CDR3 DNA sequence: TGCGCCAGCAGCTTGAACGCAGTCTATGGCTACACCTTC. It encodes CASSLNAVYGYTF.